This is a list of T cell receptor beta chains from one sample in a study of neurological immune-mediated disorders. TCRdb recomputed calls from the 5' RACE reads with MiXCR, one row per CDR3 protein. The table has roughly 120,000 distinct CDR3 sequences, about 3.2% seen once. The sequenced sample was PBMCs. These receptors came from a young woman with multiple sclerosis. CDR3s include the opening cysteine and the closing phenylalanine or tryptophan. Each record gives: D gene, J gene, V gene, clone size, CDR3 DNA, CDR3 protein. The D gene is left open where the match is weak. Size is stated for part of the rows, as once, few or many counts, or as a class when the clone is expanded.

TRBD1	TRBJ2-3	TRBV7-8	many	TGTGCCAGCAGCCCCCGTCGGGACAGGGGAGGACGGGGGACCGATACGCAGTATTTT	CASSPRRDRGGRGTDTQYF
NA	TRBJ2-7	TRBV7-2	NA	TGTGCCACCACCCATGACTACGAGCAGTACTTC	CATTHDYEQYF
NA	TRBJ2-1	TRBV20-1	many	TGCAGTGCTAAAGGGGAGAGCTACAATGAGCAGTTCTTC	CSAKGESYNEQFF
TRBD2	TRBJ2-1	TRBV20-1	many	TGCAGTGCTGGGCGGGGGGGCTCCTACAATGAGCAGTTCTTC	CSAGRGGSYNEQFF
TRBD1	TRBJ2-7	TRBV30	many	TGTGCCTGGACGAGGACAGGGTCTCACTACGAGCAGTACTTC	CAWTRTGSHYEQYF
NA	TRBJ1-2	TRBV3-1	many	TGTGCCAGCAGCTACCGTTCCCGGGGGGTTGGCTACACCTTC	CASSYRSRGVGYTF
TRBD2	TRBJ2-1	TRBV6-2/TRBV6-3	many	TGTGCCAGCAGTAGACTAGCGGGAGACAATGAGCAGTTCTTC	CASSRLAGDNEQFF
NA	TRBJ1-5	TRBV28	many	TGTGCCAGCAGTTTAAGTTTTAGCAATCAGCCCCAGCATTTT	CASSLSFSNQPQHF
NA	TRBJ1-2	TRBV10-2	many	TGCGCCAGCAGTGAGAACAGGGTAGGGGGCTACACCTTC	CASSENRVGGYTF
NA	TRBJ1-1	TRBV20-1	many	TGCAGTGCTAGAAAGGAGCTCAGGGAAGCTTTCTTT	CSARKELREAFF